The text below deals with one TCR beta chain. Its target is not known. Looked up from germline, CDR1 is LNHNV and CDR2 is YYDKDF (reference sequence). The V and J ends lost 0 bases and 5 bases respectively, with 9 bases between them. The CDR3 consists of 14 residues. The source of the sample is a study of cytomegalovirus exposure and HLA in healthy donors. Overall study findings and caveats: Prediction of most subjects' HLA-A and HLA-B alleles by TCR beta sequences was reportedly accurate.

The primer mix had 60 Vbeta and 13 Jbeta primers. This table comes from immunoSEQ multiplex PCR, and its TCRdb copy is limited to in-frame clones, with some not included. The sample's table shows approximately 79,000 clones. Material for sequencing was PBMCs. The V gene is TRBV15, the J gene TRBJ2-3, with D hard to call. This receptor was obtained from a boy younger than 18 in good health and CMV-seronegative. CDR3 in amino acids: CATSRDPSLDTQYF. CDR3 DNA: TGTGCCACCAGCAGAGATCCTAGTCTAGATACGCAGTATTTT.